This T cell receptor (beta chain) stems from a study of prognosis after radiotherapy for stage I lung cancer. Two-round multiplex PCR, the amplification method, yielded TCR beta CDR3 from genomic DNA. It was primers specific to each TRBV and TRBJ gene that first-round PCR used. In TCRdb, the multiplex PCR reads were re-called with MiXCR into one record per CDR3 protein. Among roughly 25,000 distinct CDR3 sequences listed, about half were seen once. The TCR sequence derives from a donor aged 50 or older with non-small cell lung cancer. This material consisted of PBMCs, taken before or after stereotactic body radiation therapy (not recorded which).

CDR3 DNA: TGTGCCAGCGTATGCGGGGGTTGTAATGAGCAGTTCTTC. It is translated as CASVCGGCNEQFF. The chain has TRBV28 and TRBJ2-1; 7 positions match TRBD2. Germline assignment: CDR1 MDHEN and CDR2 SYDVKM. The trim removed 8 bases at V and 7 bases at J, leaving 8 bases unmatched. The CDR3 spans 13 residues. The whole variable domain, remainder taken from reference TRBV28 and TRBJ2-1, is DVKVTQSSRYLVKRTGEKVFLECVQDMDHENMFWYRQDPGLGLRLIYFSYDVKMKEKGDIPEGYSVSREKKERFSLILESASTNQTSMYLCASVCGGCNEQFFGPGTRLTVL.